In this sample, the clone carrying this TCR beta chain turned up a few times. These data are taken from a study of blood T cell repertoires in COVID-19. Study overall: Acute and convalescent COVID-19 samples came from the United States, Italy and Spain. From T cells, B-cell-depleted T cells, or PBMCs came the material, which was cDNA or gDNA.

In the authors' workflow: Quantification of nucleated cells was approximated via reference gene primer amplification. The data were produced by immunoSEQ multiplex PCR, yet TCRdb's version contains in-frame clones alone and is incomplete. V and J calls and clone size are copied from that table; D and trimming were computed from the DNA. Of more than 250,000 clones listed, around four fifths are singletons. The germline V gene has CDR1 MNHNY and CDR2 SVGAGI (reference sequence). CDR3 length: 13 amino acids. The ends were cut back, 4 bases at V and 5 bases at J, with 9 bases in the middle. The chain is built from TRBV6-6 and TRBJ2-1, with D maybe TRBD2 (5 bases). The TCR sequence derives from a woman aged 50 to 65 with acute or convalescent COVID-19. The sample was peripheral blood. The DNA for the CDR3 is TGTGCCAGCAGTTTCGGACTTGACAATGAGCAGTTCTTC. Translation: CASSFGLDNEQFF.